One sample yielded the 10 T cell receptor beta chains listed below, sequenced in a study of T cells after yellow fever vaccination (dated by TCRdb to about 2019). The sample's treatment or condition label, in plain terms: live attenuated yellow fever vaccine strain. The library was produced with 5' RACE. The data were produced on an Illumina HiSeq 2500. TCRdb ran its own pipeline on the public reads, namely fastp trimming at Q25 and MiXCR clone calling, and kept in-frame beta chains. Rows are unified per CDR3 protein, each entry keeping the most common DNA and genes. This sample lists 200,000 to 300,000 distinct CDR3 sequences; roughly 6.3% were detected once. The top ten clonotypes cover about 1% of the sample. Sample: CD4+ T cells sorted from PBMCs, taken on the day of the yellow fever booster vaccination. These receptors were obtained from a young man who received the YFV17D yellow fever vaccine.

This clonotype was picked up many times. The chain carries TRBV29-1 and TRBJ2-2, with 7 bases aligning to TRBD1. The CDR3 runs to 13 residues. The J segment lost 3 bases and the V segment lost 7 bases, leaving 5 bases of the junction unmatched. Germline V gives CDR1 SQVTM, CDR2 ANQGSEA. CDR3 nucleotide sequence: TGCAGCGGAAGGGGGCAGGACACCGGGGAGCTGTTTTTT. As protein: CSGRGQDTGELFF.

The chain joins TRBV4-3 to TRBJ2-7; D is ambiguous. The ends were cut back, 2 bases at V and 2 bases at J, with 19 bases in the middle. This CDR3 comprises 17 residues. The germline gives CDR1 LGHNA, CDR2 YSLEER. CDR3 DNA sequence: TGCGCCAGCAGCCAAACTACTGGTTCGAGCATCACCTACGAGCAGTACTTC. Translation: CASSQTTGSSITYEQYF.

Here the CDR3 reads CASRQLSKGDTEAFF. CDR3 DNA: TGTGCCAGCAGGCAGCTCAGTAAGGGGGACACTGAAGCTTTCTTT. The chain employs TRBV6-5 and TRBJ1-1; D might be TRBD1 (6 bases). Looked up from germline, CDR1 is MNHEY and CDR2 is SVGAGI. Deletions cut 6 bases from V and 3 bases from J, with 17 bases between. The CDR3 runs to 15 residues.

This chain connects TRBV4-2 to TRBJ2-5; possible D gene TRBD2, 5 bases. The CDR3 is made up of 17 amino acids. With 0 bases removed from V and 2 bases from J, the gap between germline ends came to 16 bases. Germline V gives CDR1 LGHNA, CDR2 YNFKEQ. This CDR3 is CASSQESQLGRQETQYF. In DNA, the CDR3 is TGTGCCAGCAGCCAAGAGAGTCAACTAGGACGGCAAGAGACCCAGTACTTC.

Note on this clonotype: Germline is not matched at one junction end, which may reflect a read error. The genes are TRBV5-1 and TRBJ2-1, with D unresolved. Per the germline V gene, CDR1 is SGHRS and CDR2 is YFSETQ. The CDR3 covers 13 residues. The DNA for the CDR3 is TGCGCCAGCAGCTTAGGACGGCACAATAAGCAGTTCTTC. This translates into CASSLGRHNKQFF.

This clonotype was found many times. The gene calls are TRBV28 and TRBJ2-2; D might be TRBD1 (5 bases). V was trimmed by 6 bases and J by 0 bases, leaving 8 bases between them. This CDR3 contains 14 residues. Germline lookup yields CDR1 MDHEN and CDR2 SYDVKM. DNA for the CDR3: TGTGCCAGCAGACCACAGGCGAACACCGGGGAGCTGTTTTTT. Residues: CASRPQANTGELFF.

Concerning this clonotype itself: With a much larger clone just one base away, this may be a read error. V usage is TRBV6-2 or TRBV6-3 and J usage is TRBJ2-7, with D uncertain. The CDR3 loop spans 11 amino acids. Trimming left V 2 bases short and J 10 bases short, with 9 bases between. Germline lookup yields CDR1 MNHEY and CDR2 SVGEGT. The CDR3 loop reads CASSYLGNQYF. CDR3 coding DNA: TGTGCCAGCAGTTACCTGGGGAACCAGTACTTC.

Worth noting for this clonotype: A single base separates this from a much larger clone, so it may be a read error. The genes are TRBV12-3 or TRBV12-4 and TRBJ2-5, with a tentative D call TRBD1 (6 bases). The CDR3 length is 14 residues. CDR3: CASSAGVEVENQYF. The DNA of the CDR3 is TGTGCCAGCAGTGCAGGGGTCGAAGTAGAGAACCAGTACTTC.

This clonotype was seen a handful of times. This chain links TRBV5-1 with TRBJ2-3, with no clear D. Trimming cost V 0 bases and J 3 bases, with 11 bases left between them. The germline CDR1 and CDR2 sequences are SGHRS and YFSETQ. The CDR3 covers 15 residues. CDR3 amino acids: CASSLGVAQTDTQYF. In nucleotides, the CDR3 is TGCGCCAGCAGCTTGGGGGTGGCCCAGACAGATACGCAGTATTTT.

The table lists this clonotype with many counts. The chain employs TRBV6-2 or TRBV6-3 and TRBJ2-5, with D maybe TRBD1 (5 bases). This CDR3 has 13 residues. Germline V gives CDR1 MNHEY, CDR2 SVGEGT. Trimming took 5 bases from V and 7 from J, leaving 14 bases between them. The CDR3 protein is CASSPPIRGTQYF. The CDR3 DNA reads TGTGCCAGCAGTCCACCTATAAGGGGGACCCAGTACTTC.